Reported below is one T cell receptor beta chain. Its antigen is not identified. Libraries were prepared by immunoSEQ multiplex PCR; TCRdb keeps only in-frame clonotypes and omits some of them. The data show over 100,000 clones, roughly 95% seen once. Trimming took off 6 bases at V and 8 bases at J, with 19 bases between the two ends. The CDR3 sequence is 14 residues long. Germline-derived CDR1 and CDR2 are MDHEN and SYDVKM. The record originates from a study of graft-versus-host responses after intestinal transplantation. Study-wide findings and caveats: Peak GvH clone levels in circulation were associated with early post-transplant HvG declines.

This receptor was taken from a human donor who received an intestinal transplant. Sequencing used unstimulated CD8+ T cells sorted from spleen or lymph node cells, obtained before intestinal transplant. The rearrangement links TRBV28 to TRBJ1-2; D gene unclear. CDR3 sequence (DNA): TGTGCCAGCAGACCGTCCCGGAGGGCGCGGGGCTACACCTTC. The encoded protein is CASRPSRRARGYTF.